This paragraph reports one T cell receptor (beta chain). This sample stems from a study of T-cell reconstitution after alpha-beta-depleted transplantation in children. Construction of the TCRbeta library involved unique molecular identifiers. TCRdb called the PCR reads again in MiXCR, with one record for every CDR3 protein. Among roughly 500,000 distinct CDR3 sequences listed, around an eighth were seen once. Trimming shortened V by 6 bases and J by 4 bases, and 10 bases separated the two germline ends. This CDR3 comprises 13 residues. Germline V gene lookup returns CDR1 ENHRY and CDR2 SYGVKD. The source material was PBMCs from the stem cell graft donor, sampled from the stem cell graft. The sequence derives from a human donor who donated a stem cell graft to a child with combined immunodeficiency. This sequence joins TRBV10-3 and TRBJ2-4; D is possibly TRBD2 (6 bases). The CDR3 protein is CAISWDSKNIQYF. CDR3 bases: TGTGCCATCAGCTGGGACTCAAAAAACATTCAGTACTTC.